These 5 T cell receptor beta chains came from one sample sequenced in a study of shared clonotypes between healthy human individuals. Only in-frame clones appear in the TCRdb table, and some are missing; sequencing was by immunoSEQ multiplex PCR. The sample has 1.5 million to 1.9 million clones; approximately 98% are singletons. Input material: naive CD4+ T cells sorted from blood. Subset specified: CD45RA+ positively selected. The receptors derive from a man aged 25 to 45 in good health.

The chain couples TRBV14 to TRBJ2-1; TRBD2 aligns across 7 bases. Germline assignment: CDR1 SGHDN and CDR2 FVKESK. CDR3 length: 12 residues. Losses at the gene ends were 4 bases for V and 9 bases for J; bases not matched to a gene: 3. The CDR3 DNA reads as TGTGCCAGCAGCCGGGACTACGGTGAGCAGTTCTTC. Protein product: CASSRDYGEQFF.

Of note for this clone: Other DNA sequences in the same sample also yield this CDR3. This chain links TRBV7-2 with TRBJ2-1, with TRBD2 matching over 7 bases. CDR3 length equals 15 residues. In germline, CDR1 is SGHTA, CDR2 FQGNSA. With 3 bases clipped from V and 0 bases from J, the junction kept 2 bases outside the gene matches. The CDR3: CASSFSGGSYNEQFF. Here the CDR3 DNA reads TGTGCCAGCAGCTTCTCGGGAGGCTCCTACAATGAGCAGTTCTTC. Using reference TRBV7-2 and TRBJ2-1 for the parts outside the CDR3, the full variable domain is GAGVSQSPSNKVTEKGKDVELRCDPISGHTALYWYRQSLGQGLEFLIYFQGNSAPDKSGLPSDRFSAERTGGSVSTLTIQRTQQEDSAVYLCASSFSGGSYNEQFFGPGTRLTVL.

The chain uses TRBV6-5 and TRBJ1-2; 7 nucleotides align to TRBD1. The V gene's germline CDR1 is MNHEY and CDR2 SVGAGI. Trimming removed 5 bases from V and 2 bases from J; junction bases left unmatched: 2. The CDR3 has 13 residues. CDR3 in amino acids: CASSTQGNYGYTF. The CDR3 coding sequence is TGTGCCAGCAGTACACAGGGGAACTATGGCTACACCTTC.

This sequence joins TRBV11-3 and TRBJ2-1, with D perhaps matching TRBD1 (5 bases). This CDR3 comprises 16 residues. Trimming cost V 1 base and J 0 bases, with 10 bases left between them. Germline values: CDR1 SGHNT, CDR2 YENEEA. In DNA, the CDR3 is TGTGCCAGCAGCTTAGGACAGTCCCTCTCCTACAATGAGCAGTTCTTC. Amino acids: CASSLGQSLSYNEQFF.

The chain links TRBV5-4 to TRBJ2-2, with 8 bases that match TRBD1. The CDR3 is made up of 16 amino acids. Germline V gene lookup returns CDR1 SGHNT and CDR2 YYREEE (reference sequence). With V trimmed by 4 bases and J by 4 bases, 9 bases remained unmatched. The CDR3 coding sequence is TGTGCCAGCAGCAATTTAGGTGGACAGGGCACCGGGGAGCTGTTTTTT. This gives the protein CASSNLGGQGTGELFF.